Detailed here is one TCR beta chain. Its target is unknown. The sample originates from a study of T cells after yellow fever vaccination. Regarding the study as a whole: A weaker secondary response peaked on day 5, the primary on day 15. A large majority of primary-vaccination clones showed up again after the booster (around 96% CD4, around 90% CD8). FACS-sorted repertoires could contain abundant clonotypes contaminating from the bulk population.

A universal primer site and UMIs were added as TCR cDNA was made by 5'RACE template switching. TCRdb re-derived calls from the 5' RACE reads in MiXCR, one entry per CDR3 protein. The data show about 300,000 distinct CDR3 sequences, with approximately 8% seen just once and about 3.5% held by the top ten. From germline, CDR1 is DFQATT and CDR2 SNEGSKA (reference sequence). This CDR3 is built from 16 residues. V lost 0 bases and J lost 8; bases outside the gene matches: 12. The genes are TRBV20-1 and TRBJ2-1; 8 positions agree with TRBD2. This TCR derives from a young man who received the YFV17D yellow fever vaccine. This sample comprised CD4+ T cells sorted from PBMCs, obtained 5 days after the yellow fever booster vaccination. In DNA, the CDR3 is TGCAGTGCTAGAGACAAGACGCGGGGGGCCGGCGATGAGCAGTTCTTC. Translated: CSARDKTRGAGDEQFF.